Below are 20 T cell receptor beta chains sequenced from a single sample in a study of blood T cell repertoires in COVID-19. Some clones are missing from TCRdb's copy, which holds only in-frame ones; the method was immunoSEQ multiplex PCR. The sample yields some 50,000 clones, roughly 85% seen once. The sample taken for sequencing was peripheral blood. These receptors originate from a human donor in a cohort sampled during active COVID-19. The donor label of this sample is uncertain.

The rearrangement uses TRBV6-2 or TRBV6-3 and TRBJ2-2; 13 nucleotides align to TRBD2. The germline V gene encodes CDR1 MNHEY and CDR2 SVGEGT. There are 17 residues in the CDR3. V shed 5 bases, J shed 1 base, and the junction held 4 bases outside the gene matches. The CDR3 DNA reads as TGTGCCAGCAGTACCCGGACTAGCGGGGGGAACACCGGGGAGCTGTTTTTT. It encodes CASSTRTSGGNTGELFF.

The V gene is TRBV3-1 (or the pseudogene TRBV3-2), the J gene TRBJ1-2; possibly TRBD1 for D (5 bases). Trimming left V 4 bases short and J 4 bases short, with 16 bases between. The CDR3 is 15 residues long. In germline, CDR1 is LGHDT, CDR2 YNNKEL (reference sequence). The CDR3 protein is CASSPRDSGGYGYTF. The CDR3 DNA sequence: TGTGCCAGCAGCCCCCGGGACTCGGGTGGCTATGGCTACACCTTC.

The CDR3 here is CASRPRGVSYNEQFF. CDR3 bases: TGTGCCAGCAGGCCCAGGGGCGTCTCCTACAATGAGCAGTTCTTC. The chain uses TRBV6-5 and TRBJ2-1, with a weak D call TRBD1 (6 bases). CDR3 length: 15 residues. Trimming removed 6 bases at V and 0 bases at J, with 12 bases between. The V gene's germline CDR1 is MNHEY and CDR2 SVGAGI.

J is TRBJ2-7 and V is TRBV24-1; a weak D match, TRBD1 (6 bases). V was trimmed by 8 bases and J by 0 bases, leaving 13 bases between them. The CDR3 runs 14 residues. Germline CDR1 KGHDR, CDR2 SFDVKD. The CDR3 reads CATKGHPSSYEQYF. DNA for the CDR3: TGTGCCACCAAGGGACATCCTAGCTCCTACGAGCAGTACTTC.

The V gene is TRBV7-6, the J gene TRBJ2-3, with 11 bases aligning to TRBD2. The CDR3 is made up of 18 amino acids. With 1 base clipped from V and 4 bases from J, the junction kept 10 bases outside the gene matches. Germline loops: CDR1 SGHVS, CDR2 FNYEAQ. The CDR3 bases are TGTGCCAGCAGCTTAGTAGGGGCTAGCGGGGGGCCTTCAGATACGCAGTATTTT. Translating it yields CASSLVGASGGPSDTQYF. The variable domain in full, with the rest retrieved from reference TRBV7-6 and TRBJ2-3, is GAGVSQSPRYKVTKRGQDVALRCDPISGHVSLYWYRQALGQGPEFLTYFNYEAQQDKSGLPNDRFSAERPEGSISTLTIQRTEQRDSAMYRCASSLVGASGGPSDTQYFGPGTRLTVL.

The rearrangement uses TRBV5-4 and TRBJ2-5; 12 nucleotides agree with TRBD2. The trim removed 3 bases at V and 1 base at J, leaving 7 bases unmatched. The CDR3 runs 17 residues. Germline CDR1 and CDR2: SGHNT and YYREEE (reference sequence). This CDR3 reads CASSYPSGGAVQETQYF. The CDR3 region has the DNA TGTGCCAGCAGCTATCCTAGCGGGGGGGCCGTCCAAGAGACCCAGTACTTC.

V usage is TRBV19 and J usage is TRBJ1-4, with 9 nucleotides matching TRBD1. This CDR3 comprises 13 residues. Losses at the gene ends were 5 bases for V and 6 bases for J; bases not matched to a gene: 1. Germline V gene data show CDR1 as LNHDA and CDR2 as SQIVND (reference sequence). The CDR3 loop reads CASSWTGDEKLFF. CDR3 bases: TGTGCCAGTAGTTGGACAGGGGATGAAAAACTGTTTTTT.

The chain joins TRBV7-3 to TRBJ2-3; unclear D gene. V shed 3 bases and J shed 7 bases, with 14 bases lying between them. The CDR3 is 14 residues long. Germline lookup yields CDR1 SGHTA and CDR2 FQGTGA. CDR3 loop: CASSFGSPPHTQYF. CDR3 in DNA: TGTGCCAGCAGCTTCGGGTCCCCTCCCCATACGCAGTATTTT.

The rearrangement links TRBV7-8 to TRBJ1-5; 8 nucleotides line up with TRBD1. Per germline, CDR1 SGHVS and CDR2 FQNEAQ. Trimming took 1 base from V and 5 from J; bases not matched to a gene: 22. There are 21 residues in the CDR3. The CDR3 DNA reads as TGTGCCAGCAGCTTAGGCCCATACGCCCCCGCTGACAGGGGAAGGGATCAGCCCCAGCATTTT. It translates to CASSLGPYAPADRGRDQPQHF.

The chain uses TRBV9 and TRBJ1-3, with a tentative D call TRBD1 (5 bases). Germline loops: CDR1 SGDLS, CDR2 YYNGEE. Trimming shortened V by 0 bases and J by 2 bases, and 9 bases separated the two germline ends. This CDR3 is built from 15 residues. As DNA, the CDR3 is TGTGCCAGCAGCGTAGAACAGGTCCCTGGAAACACCATATATTTT. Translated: CASSVEQVPGNTIYF.

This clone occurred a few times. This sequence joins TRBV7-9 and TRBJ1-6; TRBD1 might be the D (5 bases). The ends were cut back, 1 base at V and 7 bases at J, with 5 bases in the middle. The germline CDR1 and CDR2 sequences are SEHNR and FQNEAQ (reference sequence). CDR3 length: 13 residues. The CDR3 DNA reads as TGTGCCAGCAGCTTAGAGGGGAATTCACCCCTCCACTTT. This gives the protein CASSLEGNSPLHF.

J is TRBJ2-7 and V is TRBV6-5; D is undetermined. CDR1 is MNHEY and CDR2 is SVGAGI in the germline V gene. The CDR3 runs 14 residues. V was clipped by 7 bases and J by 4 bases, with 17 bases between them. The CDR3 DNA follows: TGTGCCAGCACCTACGAGGAGACGGAGTACGAGCAGTACTTC. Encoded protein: CASTYEETEYEQYF.

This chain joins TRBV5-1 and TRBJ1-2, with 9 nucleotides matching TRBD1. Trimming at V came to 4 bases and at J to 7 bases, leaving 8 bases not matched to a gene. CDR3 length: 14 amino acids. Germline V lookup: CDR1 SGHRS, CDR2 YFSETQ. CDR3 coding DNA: TGCGCCAGCAGCACGGGACAGGGAGAGGGTGGCTACACCTTC. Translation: CASSTGQGEGGYTF.

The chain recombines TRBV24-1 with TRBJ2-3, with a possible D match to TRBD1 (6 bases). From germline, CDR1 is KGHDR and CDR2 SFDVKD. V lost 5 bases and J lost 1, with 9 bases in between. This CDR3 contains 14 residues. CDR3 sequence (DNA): TGTGCCACCAGTGCTTCAGGGGGCACAGATACGCAGTATTTT. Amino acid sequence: CATSASGGTDTQYF.

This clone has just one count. CDR3 protein: CASSPMGPTRGEKLFF. CDR3 DNA sequence: TGTGCCAGCTCACCAATGGGCCCCACTCGTGGTGAAAAACTGTTTTTT. V usage is TRBV18 and J usage is TRBJ1-4; D gene ambiguous. Trimming took off 2 bases at V and 7 bases at J, with 17 bases between the two ends. Germline CDR1 reads KGHSH; CDR2 reads LQKENI. The CDR3 extends over 16 amino acids.

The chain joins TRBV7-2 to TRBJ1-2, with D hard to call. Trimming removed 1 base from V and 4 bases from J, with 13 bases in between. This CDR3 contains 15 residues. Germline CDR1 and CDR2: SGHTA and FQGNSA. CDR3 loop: CASSLEGGMIYGYTF. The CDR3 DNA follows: TGTGCCAGCAGCTTAGAAGGAGGGATGATCTATGGCTACACCTTC.

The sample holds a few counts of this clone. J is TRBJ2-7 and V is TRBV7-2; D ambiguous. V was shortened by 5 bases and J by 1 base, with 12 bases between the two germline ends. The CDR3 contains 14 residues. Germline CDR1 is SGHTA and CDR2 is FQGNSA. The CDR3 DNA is TGTGCCAGCAGCCAATTTGTCCAGTCCTACGAGCAGTACTTC. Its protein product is CASSQFVQSYEQYF.

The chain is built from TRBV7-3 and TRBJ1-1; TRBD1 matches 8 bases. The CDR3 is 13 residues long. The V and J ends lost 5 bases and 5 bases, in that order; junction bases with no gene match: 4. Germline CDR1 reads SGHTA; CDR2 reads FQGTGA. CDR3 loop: CASSRTGSTEAFF. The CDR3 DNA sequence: TGTGCCAGCAGCAGGACAGGGAGTACTGAAGCTTTCTTT.

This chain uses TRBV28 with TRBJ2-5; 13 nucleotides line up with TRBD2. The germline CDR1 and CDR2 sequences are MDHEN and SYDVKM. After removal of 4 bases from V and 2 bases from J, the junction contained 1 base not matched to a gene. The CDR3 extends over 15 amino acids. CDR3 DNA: TGTGCCAGCAGTTGGACTAGCGGGGGACAAGAGACCCAGTACTTC. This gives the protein CASSWTSGGQETQYF.

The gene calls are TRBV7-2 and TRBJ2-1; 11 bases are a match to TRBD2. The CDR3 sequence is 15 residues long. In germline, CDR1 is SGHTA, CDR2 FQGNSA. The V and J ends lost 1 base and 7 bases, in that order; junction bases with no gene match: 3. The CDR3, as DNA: TGTGCCAGCAGCTTAGGGCCTAGCGGGGGGAATGAGCAGTTCTTC. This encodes CASSLGPSGGNEQFF.